Listed below are T cell receptor beta chains from one sample, sequenced in a study of T-cell memory formation after mild COVID-19. TCRdb re-derived calls from the 5' RACE reads in MiXCR, one entry per CDR3 protein. Of around 400,000 distinct CDR3 sequences listed, 20% to 30% are singletons. Sequencing used PBMCs or a T cell subset sorted from them (not recorded which). These receptors originate from an adult woman who had mild COVID-19 (a few samples of this study predate the infection). Cell type and time point are not known. Each CDR3 is given with its conserved first and last residue. A D gene is named only where the DNA matches it firmly. Clone size is shown for a subset of rows, as once, few, many or a class of expanded clone.

V gene	D gene	J gene	clone size	CDR3 protein	CDR3 DNA
TRBV12-3/TRBV12-4	-	TRBJ1-1	-	CASSFQGMSNTEAFF	TGTGCCAGCAGTTTCCAGGGGATGTCGAACACTGAAGCTTTCTTT
TRBV6-5	TRBD2	TRBJ2-7	few	CASSSRASGRYEQYF	TGTGCCAGCAGCTCGAGGGCTAGCGGGAGGTACGAGCAGTACTTC
TRBV7-8	-	TRBJ2-3	-	CASIPASGFVPDTQYF	TGTGCCAGCATCCCCGCGTCAGGGTTTGTTCCAGATACGCAGTATTTT
TRBV18	-	TRBJ2-7	few	CASSPKWEGGEQYF	TGTGCCAGCTCACCGAAGTGGGAAGGGGGCGAGCAGTACTTC
TRBV24-1	TRBD2	TRBJ2-5	-	CATSEGSGRAGETQYF	TGTGCCACCAGTGAGGGGAGCGGGAGGGCAGGAGAGACCCAGTACTTC
TRBV19	-	TRBJ2-5	few	CASSPYRAGQETQYF	TGTGCCAGTAGTCCCTACAGGGCTGGGCAAGAGACCCAGTACTTC
TRBV7-6	-	TRBJ2-3	-	CASSLPQPDTQYF	TGTGCCAGCAGCTTACCCCAGCCGGATACGCAGTATTTT
TRBV4-3	-	TRBJ1-5	few	CASSQDLGQPQHF	TGCGCCAGCAGCCAAGATCTTGGTCAGCCCCAGCATTTT
TRBV4-2	-	TRBJ2-7	many	CASSQDDYGYEQYF	TGTGCCAGCAGCCAAGACGATTACGGTTACGAGCAGTACTTC
TRBV27	TRBD2	TRBJ2-1	few	CASRPGLAGSNEQFF	TGTGCCAGCAGACCGGGACTAGCGGGCTCCAATGAGCAGTTCTTC
TRBV7-9	-	TRBJ1-1	-	CASSPGATEAFF	TGTGCCAGCTCACCAGGAGCGACTGAAGCTTTCTTT
TRBV9	TRBD1	TRBJ1-1	-	CASNTGTGSEAFF	TGTGCCAGCAACACCGGGACAGGGAGCGAAGCTTTCTTT
TRBV3-1	-	TRBJ2-7	-	CASSRQPQYEQYF	TGTGCCAGCAGCCGACAGCCCCAATACGAGCAGTACTTC
TRBV4-2	TRBD2	TRBJ2-1	few	CASSQDRGLIAGGSNEQFF	TGTGCCAGCAGCCAAGATCGGGGTCTTATAGCGGGAGGTAGCAATGAGCAGTTCTTC
TRBV25-1	TRBD2	TRBJ2-1	few	CASRLAGGSSYNEQFF	TGTGCCAGCAGACTAGCGGGAGGGAGCTCCTACAATGAGCAGTTCTTC
TRBV12-3/TRBV12-4	-	TRBJ1-1	-	CASRQDLTTEAFF	TGTGCCAGCAGACAGGATCTGACCACTGAAGCTTTCTTT
TRBV4-2	TRBD2	TRBJ2-1	-	CASSQDLASGSGYNEQFF	TGTGCCAGCAGCCAAGATTTGGCTAGCGGGAGTGGTTACAATGAGCAGTTCTTC
TRBV11-1	TRBD1	TRBJ2-5	-	CASSLNRGRGETQYF	TGTGCCAGCAGCTTAAACAGGGGGCGAGGAGAGACCCAGTACTTC
TRBV12-3/TRBV12-4	-	TRBJ1-1	few	CASTAGAEAFF	TGTGCCAGCACCGCGGGGGCTGAAGCTTTCTTT
TRBV15	TRBD2	TRBJ2-1	-	CAASPGGVRANEQFF	TGTGCCGCCTCACCGGGGGGGGTACGTGCAAATGAGCAGTTCTTC
TRBV10-3	TRBD2	TRBJ2-1	once	CAISENGRTNNEQFF	TGTGCCATCAGTGAGAACGGGAGGACCAACAATGAGCAGTTCTTC
TRBV29-1	TRBD1	TRBJ2-3	-	CSVGDRGGTDTQYF	TGCAGCGTTGGGGACAGGGGAGGCACAGATACGCAGTATTTT
TRBV5-5	-	TRBJ1-2	-	CASSFRLGDGYTF	TGTGCCAGCAGCTTCCGGCTAGGTGACGGCTACACCTTC
TRBV20-1	TRBD2	TRBJ2-7	few	CSATGGISYEQYF	TGCAGTGCTACGGGAGGGATCTCCTACGAGCAGTACTTC
TRBV5-5	-	TRBJ2-7	many	CASSLESHPTYEQYF	TGTGCCAGCAGCTTGGAATCCCACCCAACCTACGAGCAGTACTTC
TRBV9	-	TRBJ2-2	-	CASSVEGRGSNTGELFF	TGTGCCAGCAGCGTAGAAGGTCGCGGGTCGAACACCGGGGAGCTGTTTTTT
TRBV15	-	TRBJ1-5	once	CATSRDPGEQPQHF	TGTGCCACCAGCAGAGATCCGGGGGAACAGCCCCAGCATTTT
TRBV12-3/TRBV12-4	-	TRBJ1-2	once	CASSPSVEGYTF	TGTGCCAGCAGCCCGTCCGTGGAGGGCTACACCTTC
TRBV5-1	-	TRBJ2-7	-	CASSLGGSDDEQYF	TGCGCCAGCAGCTTGGGGGGAAGTGATGACGAGCAGTACTTC